This paragraph covers one T cell receptor (beta chain) sequence. Mismatch with germline at one junction end may stem from a read error. Clones were read by immunoSEQ multiplex PCR, and TCRdb kept only the in-frame ones, dropping some. The table shows about 240,000 clones, with about four fifths occurring only once. These data are taken from a study of blood T cell repertoires in COVID-19. Exposed volunteers were people who met a COVID-19 case within 2 weeks before study entry. The sequence came from a woman aged 40 to 50 who had been exposed to COVID-19. Specimen: PBMCs or T cells enriched from blood (not recorded which).

The CDR3 protein is CASSLDSRGIGF. CDR3 bases: TGTGCCAGCAGCTTAGACAGTCGGGGGATAGGCTTC. The gene calls are TRBV7-9 and TRBJ2-7; TRBD2 is a possible D gene (6 bases). This CDR3 is 12 amino acids long. Germline CDR1 SEHNR, CDR2 FQNEAQ (reference sequence).